Following are 32 T cell receptor beta chains from one sample sequenced in a study of T-cell reconstitution after alpha-beta-depleted transplantation in children (dated by TCRdb to about 2016). Library construction relied on PCR. The listed sequencing device is Illumina HiSeq 2500. Molecular barcoding was employed in the preparation of TCR libraries, with unique molecular identifiers being used to normalize TCRbeta repertoire quantification. Using fastp trimming at Q25 and MiXCR clonotype assembly, TCRdb reanalyzed the public sequencing data and kept in-frame beta chains. Rows merge per CDR3 protein into single entries with the most common DNA and genes. The sample table records roughly 400,000 distinct CDR3 sequences; just over 20% of these occur just once. The ten largest clones capture around 3.9% of the sample. The sample here was PBMCs from the stem cell graft donor, taken from the stem cell graft. The receptor set was obtained from a human donor who donated a stem cell graft to a child with acute myeloid leukemia.

This clonotype occurred a few times. This chain connects TRBV25-1 to TRBJ2-5; unclear D gene. V lost 4 bases, J lost 0 bases, and 12 bases lay in between. The CDR3 has 15 residues. The germline V gene encodes CDR1 MGHDK and CDR2 SYGVNS. CDR3 residues: CASSGGWKNQETQYF. The CDR3 DNA sequence: TGTGCCAGCAGTGGGGGATGGAAAAACCAAGAGACCCAGTACTTC.

The chain joins TRBV3-1 to TRBJ1-2; D possibly corresponds to TRBD1 (6 bases). The germline V gene encodes CDR1 LGHDT and CDR2 YNNKEL (reference sequence). The germline V and J ends were trimmed by 0 bases and 5 bases, with 13 bases remaining between them. The CDR3 has 15 residues. The CDR3 reads CASSQEAGALYGYTF. CDR3 in DNA: TGTGCCAGCAGCCAAGAGGCAGGGGCCCTATATGGCTACACCTTC.

This clonotype appeared a few times. V usage is TRBV7-9 and J usage is TRBJ2-7; D perhaps matches TRBD2 (7 bases). Trimming removed 5 bases at V and 0 bases at J, with 20 bases between. Per germline, CDR1 SEHNR and CDR2 FQNEAQ (reference sequence). The CDR3 has 17 amino acids. The CDR3 reads CASSAGATDSTSYEQYF. CDR3 nucleotide sequence: TGTGCCAGCAGCGCGGGGGCCACGGACAGTACCTCCTACGAGCAGTACTTC. Filled out from reference TRBV7-9 and TRBJ2-7, the complete variable domain reads DTGVSQNPRHKITKRGQNVTFRCDPISEHNRLYWYRQTLGQGPEFLTYFQNEAQLEKSRLLSDRFSAERPKGSFSTLEIQRTEQGDSAMYLCASSAGATDSTSYEQYFGPGTRLTVT.

This clonotype was counted a few times. This sequence joins TRBV5-1 and TRBJ2-1; TRBD2 aligns across 13 bases. The CDR3 consists of 17 residues. Per germline, CDR1 SGHRS and CDR2 YFSETQ. The ends lost 6 bases at V and 8 bases at J; junction bases unmatched: 14. CDR3 DNA: TGCGCCAGCAAGGTCCTCTACACTAGCGGGAGGGCCTATGAGCAGTTCTTC. Its translation is CASKVLYTSGRAYEQFF.

This clonotype was counted ten times or more. V is TRBV20-1 and J is TRBJ2-7; 7 nucleotides align to TRBD1. After removal of 6 bases from V and 4 bases from J, the junction contained 6 bases not matched to a gene. The CDR3 is made up of 12 amino acids. The germline V gene encodes CDR1 DFQATT and CDR2 SNEGSKA (reference sequence). CDR3 coding DNA: TGCAGTGCCGTACCAGGGGGATACGAGCAGTACTTC. It is translated as CSAVPGGYEQYF.

This chain connects TRBV27 to TRBJ2-3; perhaps TRBD1 as D (6 bases). The CDR3 runs 15 residues. Germline V gives CDR1 MNHEY, CDR2 SMNVEV (reference sequence). V shed 7 bases and J shed 4 bases, with 18 bases lying between them. CDR3 amino acids: CASIPRGFTADTQYF. The CDR3 DNA reads TGTGCCAGCATCCCGAGGGGGTTTACCGCAGATACGCAGTATTTT.

This clonotype has ten or more counts. The chain uses TRBV20-1 and TRBJ1-2, with 7 bases identical to TRBD1. CDR1 DFQATT and CDR2 SNEGSKA come from the germline V gene (reference sequence). The CDR3 loop spans 15 amino acids. The ends lost 1 base at V and 0 bases at J; junction bases unmatched: 5. CDR3 nucleotides: TGCAGTGCTAGAGGGGGGGGACAGACTAACTATGGCTACACCTTC. This sequence encodes CSARGGGQTNYGYTF.

This clonotype was counted only a few times. V is TRBV29-1 and J is TRBJ2-5, with D perhaps TRBD1 (5 bases). V was cut by 3 bases and J by 1 base, with 12 bases left in between. CDR3 length: 14 amino acids. From germline, CDR1 is SQVTM and CDR2 ANQGSEA. Written as DNA, the CDR3 is TGCAGCGTTGATGATCAGGGAAGCCAAGAGACCCAGTACTTC. It specifies CSVDDQGSQETQYF.

This clonotype was counted a few times. The chain employs TRBV7-9 and TRBJ2-1; D gene uncertain. The CDR3 spans 13 residues. Looked up from germline, CDR1 is SEHNR and CDR2 is FQNEAQ (reference sequence). V lost 5 bases, J lost 4 bases, and 9 bases lay in between. The CDR3 DNA reads TGTGCCAGCAGCCCCCTACATTACAATGAGCAGTTCTTC. Its translation is CASSPLHYNEQFF.

The chain has TRBV12-3 or TRBV12-4 and TRBJ2-3; 7 positions agree with TRBD1. The CDR3 is 14 amino acids. J was trimmed by 0 bases and V by 5 bases; bases with no gene match: 2. The CDR3 loop is CASSDRVSTDTQYF. For the CDR3, the DNA is TGTGCCAGCAGTGACAGGGTCAGCACAGATACGCAGTATTTT.

The chain has TRBV9 and TRBJ2-7, with 11 bases that match TRBD2. Germline lookup yields CDR1 SGDLS and CDR2 YYNGEE. The CDR3 contains 16 residues. After removal of 4 bases from V and 7 bases from J, the junction contained 13 bases not matched to a gene. The CDR3 loop reads CASSPNLLAGGQEQYF. CDR3 sequence (DNA): TGTGCCAGCAGCCCGAACCTTCTAGCGGGAGGTCAGGAGCAGTACTTC.

The gene calls are TRBV4-2 and TRBJ1-5; D is uncertain. This CDR3 contains 14 residues. Germline V gene lookup returns CDR1 LGHNA and CDR2 YNFKEQ. V was trimmed by 1 base and J by 0 bases, leaving 4 bases between them. This chain's CDR3 is CASSQGDSNQPQHF. In DNA, the CDR3 is TGTGCCAGCAGCCAAGGTGATAGCAATCAGCCCCAGCATTTT.

The sample holds many counts of this clonotype. V gene TRBV28 combines with J gene TRBJ2-7, with 8 bases that match TRBD1. J was trimmed by 12 bases and V by 9 bases; bases with no gene match: 1. The CDR3 consists of 8 residues. CDR1 is MDHEN and CDR2 is SYDVKM in the germline V gene. The CDR3: CASGTGYF. Written as DNA, the CDR3 is TGTGCCAGTGGGACAGGGTACTTC. Filled out from reference TRBV28 and TRBJ2-7, the complete variable domain reads DVKVTQSSRYLVKRTGEKVFLECVQDMDHENMFWYRQDPGLGLRLIYFSYDVKMKEKGDIPEGYSVSREKKERFSLILESASTNQTSMYLCASGTGYFGPGTRLTVT.

The chain is built from TRBV7-9 and TRBJ2-7; tentatively, D is TRBD1 (5 bases). Trimming left V 8 bases short and J 1 base short, with 12 bases between. The CDR3 is 13 amino acids. Germline CDR1 reads SEHNR; CDR2 reads FQNEAQ (reference sequence). DNA for the CDR3: TGTGCCAGCGACTTTACAGGTTCCTACGAGCAGTACTTC. It is translated as CASDFTGSYEQYF.

This clonotype showed up many times. The rearrangement uses TRBV29-1 and TRBJ1-2; D may be TRBD1 (6 bases). Germline CDR1 and CDR2: SQVTM and ANQGSEA. The ends were cut back, 6 bases at V and 4 bases at J, with 12 bases in the middle. This CDR3 comprises 12 residues. CDR3 nucleotides: TGCAGCGTCGATGGACAGCCCTATGGCTACACCTTC. This translates into CSVDGQPYGYTF.

J is TRBJ2-3 and V is TRBV12-3 or TRBV12-4; TRBD2 matches at 11 bases. Trimming at V came to 7 bases and at J to 3 bases, leaving 6 bases not matched to a gene. The CDR3 covers 15 residues. CDR3 DNA: TGTGCCAGCAACCCTAGCGGGAGGAGTACAGATACGCAGTATTTT. Its translation: CASNPSGRSTDTQYF.

The chain couples TRBV20-1 to TRBJ2-3, with TRBD1 identical over 9 bases. Germline-derived CDR1 and CDR2 are DFQATT and SNEGSKA (reference sequence). With 6 bases clipped from V and 6 bases from J, the junction kept 10 bases outside the gene matches. The CDR3 length is 14 residues. CDR3 DNA sequence: TGCAGTGCAGGGACAGGGTGGGGGTCGGATACGCAGTATTTT. Its translation: CSAGTGWGSDTQYF.

This clonotype was counted between two and nine times. The genes are TRBV6-2 or TRBV6-3 and TRBJ2-5, with 7 bases matching TRBD2. The CDR3 covers 14 residues. V shed 3 bases and J 5 bases; nucleotides not matched to a gene: 6. The germline V gene has CDR1 MNHEY and CDR2 SVGEGT. The CDR3 sequence is CASSYMRERETQYF. The CDR3 DNA reads as TGTGCCAGCAGTTATATGCGGGAGAGGGAGACCCAGTACTTC.

In its sample, this clonotype was seen a few times. The rearrangement joins TRBV28 to TRBJ1-5; D unresolved. Germline V gene sequence: CDR1 MDHEN, CDR2 SYDVKM. Trimming took 3 bases from V and 6 from J, leaving 12 bases between them. This CDR3 region has 14 residues. CDR3 amino acids: CASSLGGSGQPQHF. As DNA, the CDR3 is TGTGCCAGCAGTTTGGGAGGGAGCGGTCAGCCCCAGCATTTT.

The DNA for the CDR3 is TGTGCCAGCAGCGTTCCTCCAAGCTCCGGTGAGCAGTTCTTC. This gives the protein CASSVPPSSGEQFF. The rearrangement joins TRBV9 to TRBJ2-1; D ambiguous. There are 14 residues in the CDR3. The V end was cut by 2 bases, the J end by 9 bases, with 15 bases between. Germline V gene data show CDR1 as SGDLS and CDR2 as YYNGEE.

This chain's CDR3 is CASSWEGGYNEQFF. CDR3 DNA: TGTGCCAGCAGCTGGGAGGGCGGCTACAATGAGCAGTTCTTC. J is TRBJ2-1 and V is TRBV11-3; 7 bases line up with TRBD2. Per germline, CDR1 SGHNT and CDR2 YENEEA. After removal of 4 bases from V and 3 bases from J, the junction contained 3 bases not matched to a gene. This CDR3 contains 14 residues.

This clonotype was seen many times. The chain is built from TRBV20-1 and TRBJ2-3; D remains ambiguous. The CDR3 covers 13 residues. Germline loops: CDR1 DFQATT, CDR2 SNEGSKA (reference sequence). Trimming cost V 1 base and J 6 bases, with 11 bases left between them. The CDR3 coding sequence is TGCAGTGCTAGAGGGTCGGTCCTGGATACGCAGTATTTT. This codes for CSARGSVLDTQYF.

A few counts support this clonotype. The chain recombines TRBV7-2 with TRBJ2-5; TRBD1 aligns across 7 bases. The V gene end was trimmed by 1 base and the J gene end by 5 bases; junction bases not matched to a gene: 4. Per germline, CDR1 SGHTA and CDR2 FQGNSA. The CDR3 contains 14 residues. In nucleotides, the CDR3 is TGTGCCAGCAGCTTAGGGACAGGAGCGGAGACCCAGTACTTC. This sequence encodes CASSLGTGAETQYF.

This clonotype was seen many times. CDR3 region: CSVEDHNSYEQYF. CDR3 nucleotide sequence: TGCAGCGTTGAAGACCACAACTCCTACGAGCAGTACTTC. V usage is TRBV29-1 and J usage is TRBJ2-7, with D unresolved. From germline, CDR1 is SQVTM and CDR2 ANQGSEA. The CDR3 length is 13 residues. Trimming removed 0 bases at V and 0 bases at J, with 6 bases between.

V usage is TRBV20-1 and J usage is TRBJ2-5, with D perhaps TRBD2 (6 bases). The CDR3 has 15 amino acids. Germline CDR1 DFQATT, CDR2 SNEGSKA (reference sequence). Trimming removed 1 base from V and 5 bases from J, with 17 bases in between. The CDR3 is CSARARAGLGETQYF. The CDR3 DNA sequence: TGCAGTGCTAGAGCCCGGGCGGGACTTGGGGAGACCCAGTACTTC.

This clonotype was counted only a few times. The chain joins TRBV12-3 or TRBV12-4 to TRBJ2-7, with D tentatively TRBD2 (6 bases). The CDR3 runs to 14 residues. V dropped 7 bases and J dropped 0 bases, with 13 bases sitting between them. CDR3 bases: TGTGCCAGCACCCTGGACGGGAGCTCCTACGAGCAGTACTTC. Its protein product is CASTLDGSSYEQYF.

The chain joins TRBV19 to TRBJ1-2, with 9 bases identical to TRBD1. The CDR3 is made up of 14 amino acids. The germline gives CDR1 LNHDA, CDR2 SQIVND (reference sequence). The trim removed 10 bases at V and 4 bases at J, leaving 10 bases unmatched. CDR3 sequence: CATSQGALGYGYTF. The CDR3 nucleotides are TGTGCCACCTCACAGGGGGCTCTGGGCTATGGCTACACCTTC.

The chain recombines TRBV5-4 with TRBJ2-5; TRBD1 matches at 10 bases. V shed 1 base, J shed 3 bases, and the junction held 9 bases outside the gene matches. Per the germline V gene, CDR1 is SGHNT and CDR2 is YYREEE (reference sequence). The CDR3 is made up of 17 amino acids. The CDR3 sequence is CASSLRIGTGVEETQYF. DNA of the CDR3: TGTGCCAGCAGCTTGAGAATTGGGACAGGGGTGGAAGAGACCCAGTACTTC. The whole variable domain, filled in from reference TRBV5-4 and TRBJ2-5, reads ETGVTQSPTHLIKTRGQQVTLRCSSQSGHNTVSWYQQALGQGPQFIFQYYREEENGRGNFPPRFSGLQFPNYSSELNVNALELDDSALYLCASSLRIGTGVEETQYFGPGTRLLVL.

The chain recombines TRBV5-1 with TRBJ1-2; D ambiguous. Germline values: CDR1 SGHRS, CDR2 YFSETQ. This CDR3 has 14 residues. V was shortened by 1 base and J by 0 bases, with 7 bases between the two germline ends. CDR3 loop: CASSLLSANYGYTF. In DNA, the CDR3 is TGCGCCAGCAGCTTGCTATCGGCTAACTATGGCTACACCTTC. The full variable domain, its missing parts supplied by reference TRBV5-1 and TRBJ1-2, is KAGVTQTPRYLIKTRGQQVTLSCSPISGHRSVSWYQQTPGQGLQFLFEYFSETQRNKGNFPGRFSGRQFSNSRSEMNVSTLELGDSALYLCASSLLSANYGYTFGSGTRLTVV.

This clonotype was seen a handful of times. This chain uses TRBV29-1 with TRBJ2-7, with no clear D. The V gene lost 3 bases and the J gene lost 3 bases, with 9 bases spanning the gap. The CDR3 has 12 residues. Germline CDR1 and CDR2: SQVTM and ANQGSEA. CDR3 sequence reads: CSVDRTNYEQYF. The CDR3 DNA reads as TGCAGCGTTGACAGGACCAACTACGAGCAGTACTTC.

This clonotype was counted only a few times. CDR3 DNA sequence: TGTGCCAGCAGTTTATACCCAGGGACCTATAATGAAAAACTGTTTTTT. As protein: CASSLYPGTYNEKLFF. This sequence joins TRBV12-3 or TRBV12-4 and TRBJ1-4, with a possible D match to TRBD1 (5 bases). V lost 2 bases to trimming and J lost 4 bases, with 14 bases between them. The length of the CDR3 is 16 residues.

The sample holds many counts of this clonotype. The rearrangement uses TRBV12-3 or TRBV12-4 and TRBJ1-3, with a possible D match to TRBD1 (5 bases). V was cut by 10 bases and J by 0 bases, with 13 bases left in between. The CDR3 has 14 amino acids. The DNA for the CDR3 is TGTGCCACCACTGATGACAGCTCTGGAAACACCATATATTTT. This translates into CATTDDSSGNTIYF.